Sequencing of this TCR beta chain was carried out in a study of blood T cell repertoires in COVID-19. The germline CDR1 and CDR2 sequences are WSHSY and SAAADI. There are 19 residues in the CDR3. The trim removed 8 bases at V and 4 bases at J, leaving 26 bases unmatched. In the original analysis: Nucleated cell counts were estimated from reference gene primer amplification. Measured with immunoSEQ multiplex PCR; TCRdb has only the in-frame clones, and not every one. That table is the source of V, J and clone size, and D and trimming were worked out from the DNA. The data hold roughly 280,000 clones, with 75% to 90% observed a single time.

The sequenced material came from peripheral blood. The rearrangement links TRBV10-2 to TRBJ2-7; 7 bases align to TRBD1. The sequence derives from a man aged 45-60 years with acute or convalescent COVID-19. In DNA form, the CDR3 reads TGCGCCAGCGCCATTCCCTATAGAATCTCCAGGGACAGTTTATACGAGCAGTACTTC. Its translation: CASAIPYRISRDSLYEQYF.